This T cell receptor beta chain was observed in a study of cytomegalovirus exposure and HLA in healthy donors (dated 2017 in TCRdb). Describing the broader study: A later analysis indicated that the 120 validation repertoires were generated on the platform also employed for the approximately 700 repertoires of the first cohort. The study aimed to test whether signatures of past pathogen exposure could be identified by cataloging public T cell receptors. Besides the first cohort of approximately 710 subjects, a separate validation cohort made up of over a hundred different subjects was used. To predict cytomegalovirus infection status, the study combined high-throughput TCR immunosequencing, statistical association of individual TCRs with disease status, and machine learning. The full study reports these points: The classifier was reported to diagnose cytomegalovirus status with high specificity and sensitivity in both the original and validation cohorts. The study gave a list of some 150 TCR beta chains associated with cytomegalovirus. In a later analysis, TCRs clustered in the first cohort were found to also tend to co-occur in the approximately 110 validation repertoires, with about 93% of cluster scores above 0. The authors suggested that the approach could potentially be extended to other disease states and immunological phenotypes. A few of the identified cytomegalovirus-associated TCR beta chains were confirmed in vitro to be specific for cytomegalovirus antigens. The validation cohort had no HLA typing available for a later analysis, so co-occurrence within that cohort was assessed over all 130 or so repertoires. Most TCR sequences were observed very rarely across donors, whereas some public TCRs were present in many individuals.

A remark on this clone: Its cognate antigen has yet to be identified. Nothing much larger sits one base from this clone, and base qualities are not available.

Trimming costs V 3 bases and J 0 bases, and their ends lie 12 bases apart. From a lookup of the germline V gene (reference sequence), CDR1 and CDR2 are LNHDA and SQIVND. The CDR3, from cysteine to phenylalanine, totals 15 residues. Of the read, only the CDR3 DNA is kept; its 45 bases are in frame from base 1. The donors were included in the validation cohort of 130 or so subjects, a group kept apart from the roughly 700-subject first cohort. The library came from the immunoSEQ multiplex PCR assay. The authors processed their data as follows. A statistical classification framework was built for diagnosing cytomegalovirus status from the catalog of TCR beta chain sequences. Entries here come from immuneACCESS through TCRdb and include only in-frame sequences with V and J called. Some clones fail to appear in such tables; in the studies checked, an unresolved V gene covers under half of the shortfall, and the cause of the remainder is unknown. The DNA gave D and trimming, while V, J and clone size come from that table. This sample lists roughly 70,000 clones; approximately 95% were detected once. The biggest ten clones account for roughly 3.3% of the sample.

Sample: PBMCs. This clonotype was obtained from a young man in good health and CMV-seronegative. The sequence joins TRBV19 to TRBJ2-7; too little of a D gene remains to name it. The sequenced DNA is TGTGCCAGTAGTATTTTCCGGTCGCACTCCTACGAGCAGTACTTC. The translation is CASSIFRSHSYEQYF.